The source of this T cell receptor beta chain is a study of blood T cells in healthy people across ages. Primed by a sample-barcoded 5' primer and a J-beta primer mix, a second PCR proceeded for 7 to 11 cycles. A template-switch adaptor that had 12 random nucleotides put a tag on each cDNA molecule. Each CDR3 protein is one row after TCRdb ran MiXCR on the 5' RACE reads. The sample shows about 1.6 million distinct CDR3 sequences, around 36% of them seen only once. Germline V gene data show CDR1 as SGHDT and CDR2 as YYEEEE. The CDR3 sequence is 15 residues long. The J segment lost 4 bases and the V segment lost 3 bases, leaving 4 bases of the junction unmatched.

Source material: blood. The clonotype was recovered from a woman aged 25 to 39 in good health. The chain recombines TRBV5-6 with TRBJ2-1, with 10 bases aligning to TRBD1. The CDR3 DNA reads as TGTGCCAGCAGCTGGAGACAGGGGGCTTACAATGAGCAGTTCTTC. Protein sequence: CASSWRQGAYNEQFF.